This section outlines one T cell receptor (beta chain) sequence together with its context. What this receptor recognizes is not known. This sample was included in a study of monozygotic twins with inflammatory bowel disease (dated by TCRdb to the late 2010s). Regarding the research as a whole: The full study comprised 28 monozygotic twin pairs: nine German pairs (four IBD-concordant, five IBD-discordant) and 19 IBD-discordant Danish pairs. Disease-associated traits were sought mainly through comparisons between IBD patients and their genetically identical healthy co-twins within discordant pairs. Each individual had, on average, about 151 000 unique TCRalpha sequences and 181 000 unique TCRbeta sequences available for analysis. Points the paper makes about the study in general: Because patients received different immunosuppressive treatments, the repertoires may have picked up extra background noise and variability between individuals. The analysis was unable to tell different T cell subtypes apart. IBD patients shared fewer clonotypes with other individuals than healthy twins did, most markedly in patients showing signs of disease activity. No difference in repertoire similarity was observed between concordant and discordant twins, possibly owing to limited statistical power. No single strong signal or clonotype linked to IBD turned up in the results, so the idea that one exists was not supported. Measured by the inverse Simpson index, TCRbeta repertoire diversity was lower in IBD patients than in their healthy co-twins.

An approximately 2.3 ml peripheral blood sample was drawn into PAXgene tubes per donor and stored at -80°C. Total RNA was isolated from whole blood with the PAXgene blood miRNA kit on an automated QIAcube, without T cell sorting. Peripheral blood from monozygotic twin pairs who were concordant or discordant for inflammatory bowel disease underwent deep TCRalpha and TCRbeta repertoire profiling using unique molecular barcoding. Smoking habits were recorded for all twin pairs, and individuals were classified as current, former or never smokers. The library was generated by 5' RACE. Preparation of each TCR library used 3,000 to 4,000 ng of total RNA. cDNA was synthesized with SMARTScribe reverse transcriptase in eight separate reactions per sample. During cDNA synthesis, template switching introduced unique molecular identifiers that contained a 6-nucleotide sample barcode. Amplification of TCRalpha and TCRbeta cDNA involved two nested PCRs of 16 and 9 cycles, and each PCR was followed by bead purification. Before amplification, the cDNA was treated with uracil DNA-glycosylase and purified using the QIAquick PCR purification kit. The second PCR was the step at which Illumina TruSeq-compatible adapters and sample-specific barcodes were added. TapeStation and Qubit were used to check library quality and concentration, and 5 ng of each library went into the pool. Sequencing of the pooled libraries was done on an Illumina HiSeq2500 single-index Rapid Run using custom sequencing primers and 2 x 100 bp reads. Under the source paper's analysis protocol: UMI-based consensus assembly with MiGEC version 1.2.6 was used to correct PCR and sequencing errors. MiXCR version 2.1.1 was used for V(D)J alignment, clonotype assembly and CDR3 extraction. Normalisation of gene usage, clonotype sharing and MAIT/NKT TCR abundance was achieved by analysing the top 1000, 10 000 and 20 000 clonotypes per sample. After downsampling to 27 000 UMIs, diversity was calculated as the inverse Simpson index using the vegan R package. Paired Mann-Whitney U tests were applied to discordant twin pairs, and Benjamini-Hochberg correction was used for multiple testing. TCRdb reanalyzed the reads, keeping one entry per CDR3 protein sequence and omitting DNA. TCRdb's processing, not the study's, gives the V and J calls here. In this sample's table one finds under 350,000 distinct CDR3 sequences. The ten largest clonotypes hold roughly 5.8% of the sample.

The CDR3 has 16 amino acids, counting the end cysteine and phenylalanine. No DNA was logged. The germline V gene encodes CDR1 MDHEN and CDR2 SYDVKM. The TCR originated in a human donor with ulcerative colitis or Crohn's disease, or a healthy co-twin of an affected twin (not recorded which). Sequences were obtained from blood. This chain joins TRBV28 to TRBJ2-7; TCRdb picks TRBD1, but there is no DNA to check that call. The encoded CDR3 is CASSWTGKGSFYEQYF.